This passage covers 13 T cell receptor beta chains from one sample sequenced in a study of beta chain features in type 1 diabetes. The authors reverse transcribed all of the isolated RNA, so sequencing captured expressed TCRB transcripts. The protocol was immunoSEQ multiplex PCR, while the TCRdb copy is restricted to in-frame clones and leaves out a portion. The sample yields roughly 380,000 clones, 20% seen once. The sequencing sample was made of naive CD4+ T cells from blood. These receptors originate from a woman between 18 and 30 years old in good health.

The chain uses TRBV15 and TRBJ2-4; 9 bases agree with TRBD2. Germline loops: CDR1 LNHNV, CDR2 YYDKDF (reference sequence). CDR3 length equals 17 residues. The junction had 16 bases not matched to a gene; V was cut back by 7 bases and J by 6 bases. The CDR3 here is CATTTTGGGALGNIQYF. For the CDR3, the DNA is TGTGCCACCACTACGACTGGCGGGGGGGCCCTGGGAAACATTCAGTACTTC.

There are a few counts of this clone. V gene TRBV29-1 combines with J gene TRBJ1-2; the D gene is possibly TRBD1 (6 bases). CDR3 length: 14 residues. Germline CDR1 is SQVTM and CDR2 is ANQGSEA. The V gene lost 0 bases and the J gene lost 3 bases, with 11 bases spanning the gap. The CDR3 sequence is CSVEEQGTHYGYTF. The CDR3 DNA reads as TGCAGCGTTGAAGAACAGGGTACGCACTATGGCTACACCTTC.

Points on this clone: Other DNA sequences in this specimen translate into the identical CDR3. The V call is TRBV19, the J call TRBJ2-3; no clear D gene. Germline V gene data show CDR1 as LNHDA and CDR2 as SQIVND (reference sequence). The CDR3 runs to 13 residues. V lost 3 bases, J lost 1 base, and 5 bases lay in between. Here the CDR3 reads CASSIQGTDTQYF. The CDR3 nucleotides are TGTGCCAGTAGTATCCAGGGCACAGATACGCAGTATTTT.

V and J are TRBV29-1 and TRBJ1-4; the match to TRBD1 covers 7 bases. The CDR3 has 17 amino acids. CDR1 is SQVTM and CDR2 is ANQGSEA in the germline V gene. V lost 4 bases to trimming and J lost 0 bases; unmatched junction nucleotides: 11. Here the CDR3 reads CSVGGPGTVATNEKLFF. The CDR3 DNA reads TGCAGCGTTGGGGGTCCCGGGACAGTTGCAACTAATGAAAAACTGTTTTTT.

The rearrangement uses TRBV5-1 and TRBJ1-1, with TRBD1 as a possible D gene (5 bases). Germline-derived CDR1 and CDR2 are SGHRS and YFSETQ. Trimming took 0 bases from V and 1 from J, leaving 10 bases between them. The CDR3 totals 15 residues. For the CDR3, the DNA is TGCGCCAGCAGCTTGGGCGGGACGGCGAACACTGAAGCTTTCTTT. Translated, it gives CASSLGGTANTEAFF.

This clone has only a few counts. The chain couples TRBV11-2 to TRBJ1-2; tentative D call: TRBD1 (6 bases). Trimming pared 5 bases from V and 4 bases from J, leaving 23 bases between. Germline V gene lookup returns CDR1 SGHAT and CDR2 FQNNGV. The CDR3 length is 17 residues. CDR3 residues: CASSPTPTQGFLYGYTF. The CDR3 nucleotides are TGTGCCAGCAGCCCTACCCCTACACAGGGTTTCCTCTATGGCTACACCTTC.

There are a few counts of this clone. The DNA of the CDR3 is TGTGCCAGCAGCTTGGGCGGGGGGGCAGATACGCAGTATTTT. This sequence encodes CASSLGGGADTQYF. The rearrangement links TRBV5-4 to TRBJ2-3, with TRBD2 matching over 9 bases. Germline loops: CDR1 SGHNT, CDR2 YYREEE (reference sequence). The CDR3 has 14 amino acids. V shed 0 bases and J 4 bases; nucleotides not matched to a gene: 0.

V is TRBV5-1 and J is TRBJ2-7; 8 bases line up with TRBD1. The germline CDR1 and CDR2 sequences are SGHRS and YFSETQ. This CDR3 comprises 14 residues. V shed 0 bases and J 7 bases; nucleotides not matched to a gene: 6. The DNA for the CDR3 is TGCGCCAGCAGCTTGGACAGGGGGGCCCGGGAGCAGTACTTC. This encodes CASSLDRGAREQYF.

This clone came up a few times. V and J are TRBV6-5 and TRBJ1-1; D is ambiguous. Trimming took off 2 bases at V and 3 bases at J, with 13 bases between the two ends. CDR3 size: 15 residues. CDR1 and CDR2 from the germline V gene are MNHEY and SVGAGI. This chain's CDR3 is CASSYGRALDTEAFF. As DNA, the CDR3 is TGTGCCAGCAGTTACGGGAGGGCCCTGGACACTGAAGCTTTCTTT.

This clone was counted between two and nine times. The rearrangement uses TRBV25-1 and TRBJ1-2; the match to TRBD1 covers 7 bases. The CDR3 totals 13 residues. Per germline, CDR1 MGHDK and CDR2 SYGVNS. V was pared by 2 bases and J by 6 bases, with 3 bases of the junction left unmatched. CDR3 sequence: CASSEAGGDGYTF. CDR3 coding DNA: TGTGCCAGCAGTGAAGCAGGGGGTGATGGCTACACCTTC.

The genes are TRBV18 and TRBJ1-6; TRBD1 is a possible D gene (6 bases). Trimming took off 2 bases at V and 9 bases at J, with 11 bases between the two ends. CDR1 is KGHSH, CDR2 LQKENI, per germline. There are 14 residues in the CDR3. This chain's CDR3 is CASSPNRVGSPLHF. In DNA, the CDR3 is TGTGCCAGCTCACCAAACAGGGTCGGTTCACCCCTCCACTTT.

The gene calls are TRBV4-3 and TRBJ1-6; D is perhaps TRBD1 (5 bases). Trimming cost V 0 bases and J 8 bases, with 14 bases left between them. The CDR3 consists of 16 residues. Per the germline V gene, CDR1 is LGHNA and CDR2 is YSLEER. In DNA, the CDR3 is TGCGCCAGCAGCCAAGACAATAGACAGAGATATTCACCCCTCCACTTT. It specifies CASSQDNRQRYSPLHF.

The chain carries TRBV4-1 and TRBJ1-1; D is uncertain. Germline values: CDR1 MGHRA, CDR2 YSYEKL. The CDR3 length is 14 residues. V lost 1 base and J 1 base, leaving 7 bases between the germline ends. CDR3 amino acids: CASSQAAENTEAFF. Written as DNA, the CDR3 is TGCGCCAGCAGCCAAGCCGCAGAGAACACTGAAGCTTTCTTT.